The clone carrying this T cell receptor (beta chain) was seen more than once but under ten times. This record comes from a study of blood T cell repertoires in COVID-19. Study overall: The United States, Italy and Spain were the sources of the acute and convalescent COVID-19 samples.

With V trimmed by 4 bases and J by 5 bases, 19 bases remained unmatched. Germline V lookup: CDR1 SGDLS, CDR2 YYNGEE. The CDR3 length is 18 residues. The authors' processing: Researchers report that nucleated cell counts were estimated from reference gene primer amplification. The table came from immunoSEQ multiplex PCR; TCRdb's copy has only in-frame clones and leaves some out. V and J calls plus clone size are reproduced from that table; the DNA served to infer D and trimming. This table holds about 70,000 clones, 87% found once. The rearrangement uses TRBV9 and TRBJ2-7, with TRBD1 identical over 9 bases. This sequence originates from a man aged 45-60 years with active COVID-19. Specimen: peripheral blood. The CDR3 nucleotides read TGTGCCAGCAGCCGAGACCCCGGGACAGGGTCGATTCAGGACGAGCAGTACTTC. Its protein is CASSRDPGTGSIQDEQYF. The entire variable domain, with the rest obtained from reference TRBV9 and TRBJ2-7, is as follows: DSGVTQTPKHLITATGQRVTLRCSPRSGDLSVYWYQQSLDQGLQFLIQYYNGEERAKGNILERFSAQQFPDLHSELNLSSLELGDSALYFCASSRDPGTGSIQDEQYFGPGTRLTVT.